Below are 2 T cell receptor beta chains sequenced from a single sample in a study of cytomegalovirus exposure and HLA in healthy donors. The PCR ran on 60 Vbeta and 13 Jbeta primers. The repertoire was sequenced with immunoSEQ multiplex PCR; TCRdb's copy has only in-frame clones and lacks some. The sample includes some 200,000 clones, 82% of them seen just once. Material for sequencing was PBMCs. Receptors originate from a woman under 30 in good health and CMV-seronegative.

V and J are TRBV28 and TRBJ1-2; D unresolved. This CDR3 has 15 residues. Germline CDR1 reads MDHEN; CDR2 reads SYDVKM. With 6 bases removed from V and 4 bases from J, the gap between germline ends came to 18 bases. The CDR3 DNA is TGTGCCAGCAGCCATAAACAGCTATCAACCTATGGCTACACCTTC. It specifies CASSHKQLSTYGYTF.

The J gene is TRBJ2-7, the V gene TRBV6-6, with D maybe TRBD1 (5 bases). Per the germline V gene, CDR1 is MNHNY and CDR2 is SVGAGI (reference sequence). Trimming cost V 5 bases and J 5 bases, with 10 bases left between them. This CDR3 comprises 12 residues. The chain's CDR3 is CASSPRQNEQYF. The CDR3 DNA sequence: TGTGCCAGCAGTCCCCGACAGAACGAGCAGTACTTC.